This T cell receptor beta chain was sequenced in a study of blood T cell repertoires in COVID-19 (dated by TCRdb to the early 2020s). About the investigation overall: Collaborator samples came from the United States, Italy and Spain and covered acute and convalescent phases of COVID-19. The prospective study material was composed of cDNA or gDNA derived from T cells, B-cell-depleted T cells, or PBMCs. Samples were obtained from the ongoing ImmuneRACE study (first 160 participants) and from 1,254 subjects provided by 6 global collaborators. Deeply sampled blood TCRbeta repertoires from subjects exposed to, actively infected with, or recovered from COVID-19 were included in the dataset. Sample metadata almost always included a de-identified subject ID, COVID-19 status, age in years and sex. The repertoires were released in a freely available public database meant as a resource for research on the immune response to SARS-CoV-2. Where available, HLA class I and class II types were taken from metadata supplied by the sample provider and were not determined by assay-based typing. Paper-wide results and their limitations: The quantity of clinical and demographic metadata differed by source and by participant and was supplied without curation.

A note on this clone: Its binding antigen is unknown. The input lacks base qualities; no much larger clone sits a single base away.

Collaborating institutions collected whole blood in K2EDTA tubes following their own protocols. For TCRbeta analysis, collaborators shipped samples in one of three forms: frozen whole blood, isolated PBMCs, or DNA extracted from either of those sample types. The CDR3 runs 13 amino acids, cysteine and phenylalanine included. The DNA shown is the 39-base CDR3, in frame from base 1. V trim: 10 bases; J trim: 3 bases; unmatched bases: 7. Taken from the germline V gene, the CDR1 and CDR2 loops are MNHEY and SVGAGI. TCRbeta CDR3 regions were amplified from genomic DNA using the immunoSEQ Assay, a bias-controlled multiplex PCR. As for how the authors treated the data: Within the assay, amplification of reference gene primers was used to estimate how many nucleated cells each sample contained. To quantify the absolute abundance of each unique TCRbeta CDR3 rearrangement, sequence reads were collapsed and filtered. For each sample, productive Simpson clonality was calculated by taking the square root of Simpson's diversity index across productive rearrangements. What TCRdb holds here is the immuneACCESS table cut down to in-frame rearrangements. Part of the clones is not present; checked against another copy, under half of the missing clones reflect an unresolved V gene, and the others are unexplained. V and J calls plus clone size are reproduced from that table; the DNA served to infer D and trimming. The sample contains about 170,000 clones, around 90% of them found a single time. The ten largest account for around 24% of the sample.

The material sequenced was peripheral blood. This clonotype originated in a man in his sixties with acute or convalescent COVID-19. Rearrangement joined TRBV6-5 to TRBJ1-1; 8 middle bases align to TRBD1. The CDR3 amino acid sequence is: CATGWDRYTEAFF. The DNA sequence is TGTGCCACCGGGTGGGACAGGTACACTGAAGCTTTCTTT.